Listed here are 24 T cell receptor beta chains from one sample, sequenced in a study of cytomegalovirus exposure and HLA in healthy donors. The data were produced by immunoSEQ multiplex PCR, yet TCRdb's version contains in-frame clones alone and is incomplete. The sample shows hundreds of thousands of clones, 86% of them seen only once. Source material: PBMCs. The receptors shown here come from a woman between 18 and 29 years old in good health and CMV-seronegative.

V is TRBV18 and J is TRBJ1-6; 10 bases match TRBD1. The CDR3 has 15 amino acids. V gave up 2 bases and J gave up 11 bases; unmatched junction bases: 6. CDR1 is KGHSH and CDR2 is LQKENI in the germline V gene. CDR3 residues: CASSPGGTGVPPLHF. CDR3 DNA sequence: TGTGCCAGCTCACCAGGTGGGACAGGGGTCCCACCCCTCCACTTT.

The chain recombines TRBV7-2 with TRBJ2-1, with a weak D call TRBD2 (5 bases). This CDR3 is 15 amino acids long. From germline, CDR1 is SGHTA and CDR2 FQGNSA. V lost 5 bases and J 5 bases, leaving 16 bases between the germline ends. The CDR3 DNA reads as TGTGCCAGCAGCCCCGGCGGGCGGATAAACAATGAGCAGTTCTTC. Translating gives CASSPGGRINNEQFF.

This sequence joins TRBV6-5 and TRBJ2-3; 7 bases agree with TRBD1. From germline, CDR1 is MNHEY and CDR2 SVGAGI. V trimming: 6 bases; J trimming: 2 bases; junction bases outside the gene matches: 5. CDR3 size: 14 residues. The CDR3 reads CASRQGTVTDTQYF. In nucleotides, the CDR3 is TGTGCCAGCAGGCAAGGGACAGTCACAGATACGCAGTATTTT.

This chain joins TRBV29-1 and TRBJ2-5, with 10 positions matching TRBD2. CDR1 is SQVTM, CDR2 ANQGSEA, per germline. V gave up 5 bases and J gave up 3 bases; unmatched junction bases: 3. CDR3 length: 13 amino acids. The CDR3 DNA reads TGCAGCGTTTGGCTAGCGGGGGAAGAGACCCAGTACTTC. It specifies CSVWLAGEETQYF.

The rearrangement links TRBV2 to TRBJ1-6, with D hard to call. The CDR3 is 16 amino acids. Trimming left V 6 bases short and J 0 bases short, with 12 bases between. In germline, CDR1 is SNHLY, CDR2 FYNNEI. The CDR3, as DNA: TGTGCCAGCAGGAGAGCGGCGAGCTCCTATAATTCACCCCTCCACTTT. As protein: CASRRAASSYNSPLHF. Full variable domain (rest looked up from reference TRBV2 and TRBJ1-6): EPEVTQTPSHQVTQMGQEVILRCVPISNHLYFYWYRQILGQKVEFLVSFYNNEISEKSEIFDDQFSVERPDGSNFTLKIRSTKLEDSAMYFCASRRAASSYNSPLHFGNGTRLTVT.

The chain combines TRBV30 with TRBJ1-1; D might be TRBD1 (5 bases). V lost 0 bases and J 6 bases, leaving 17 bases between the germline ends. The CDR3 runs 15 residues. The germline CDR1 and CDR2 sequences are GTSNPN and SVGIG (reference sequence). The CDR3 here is CAWSVVTVRVAEAFF. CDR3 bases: TGTGCCTGGAGTGTAGTGACAGTTCGGGTCGCTGAAGCTTTCTTT.

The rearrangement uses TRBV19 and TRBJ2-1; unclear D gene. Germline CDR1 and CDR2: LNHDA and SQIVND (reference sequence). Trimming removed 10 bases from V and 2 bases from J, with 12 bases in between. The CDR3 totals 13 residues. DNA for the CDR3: TGTGCCACCCCCCGTGGCCCCTACAATGAGCAGTTCTTC. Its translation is CATPRGPYNEQFF.

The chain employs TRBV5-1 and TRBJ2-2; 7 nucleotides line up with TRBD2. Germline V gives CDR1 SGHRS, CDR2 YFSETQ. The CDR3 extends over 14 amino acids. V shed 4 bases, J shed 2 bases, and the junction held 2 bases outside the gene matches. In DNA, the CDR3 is TGCGCCAGCAGCCCGGGAGGAAACACCGGGGAGCTGTTTTTT. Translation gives CASSPGGNTGELFF.

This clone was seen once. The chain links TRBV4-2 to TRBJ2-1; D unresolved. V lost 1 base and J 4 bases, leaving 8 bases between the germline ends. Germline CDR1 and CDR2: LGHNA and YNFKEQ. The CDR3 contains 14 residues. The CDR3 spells CASSQVGNYNEQFF. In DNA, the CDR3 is TGTGCCAGCAGCCAAGTGGGCAATTACAATGAGCAGTTCTTC.

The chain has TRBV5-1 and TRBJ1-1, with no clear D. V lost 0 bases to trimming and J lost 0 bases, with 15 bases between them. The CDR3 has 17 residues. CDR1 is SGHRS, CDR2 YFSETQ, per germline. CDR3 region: CASSLAVGRGMNTEAFF. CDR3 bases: TGCGCCAGCAGCTTGGCCGTAGGGAGAGGGATGAACACTGAAGCTTTCTTT.

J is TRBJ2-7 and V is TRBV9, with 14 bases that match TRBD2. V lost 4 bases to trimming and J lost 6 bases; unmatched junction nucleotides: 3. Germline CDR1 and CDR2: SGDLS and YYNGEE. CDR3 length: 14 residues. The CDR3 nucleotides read TGTGCCAGCAGCCCGGGACTAGCGGGAGCCGAGCAGTACTTC. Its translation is CASSPGLAGAEQYF.

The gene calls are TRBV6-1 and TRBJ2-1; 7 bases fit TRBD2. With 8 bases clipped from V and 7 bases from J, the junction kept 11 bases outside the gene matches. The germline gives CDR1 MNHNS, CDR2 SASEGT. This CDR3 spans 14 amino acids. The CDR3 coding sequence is TGTGCCAGCGAGGCGGGAGCTTTTTCAAATGAGCAGTTCTTC. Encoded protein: CASEAGAFSNEQFF.

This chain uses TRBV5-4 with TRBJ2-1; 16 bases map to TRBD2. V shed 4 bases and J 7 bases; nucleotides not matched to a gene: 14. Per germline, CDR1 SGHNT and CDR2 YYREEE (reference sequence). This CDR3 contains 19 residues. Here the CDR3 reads CASSRTPGTSGRAVNEQFF. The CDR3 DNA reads TGTGCCAGCAGCCGGACTCCCGGGACTAGCGGGAGGGCCGTAAATGAGCAGTTCTTC.

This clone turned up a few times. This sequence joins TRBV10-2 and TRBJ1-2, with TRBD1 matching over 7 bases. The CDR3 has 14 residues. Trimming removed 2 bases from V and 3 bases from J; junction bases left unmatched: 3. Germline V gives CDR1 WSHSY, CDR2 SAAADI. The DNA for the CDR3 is TGCGCCAGCAGTGAGCAGGGACAGTACTATGGCTACACCTTC. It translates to CASSEQGQYYGYTF.

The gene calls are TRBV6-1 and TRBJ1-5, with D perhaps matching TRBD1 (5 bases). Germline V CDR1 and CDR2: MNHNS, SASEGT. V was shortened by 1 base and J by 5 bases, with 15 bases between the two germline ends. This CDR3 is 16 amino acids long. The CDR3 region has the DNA TGTGCCAGCAGTGAAGGAGCGAGCAGGGTCGATCAGCCCCAGCATTTT. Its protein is CASSEGASRVDQPQHF.

The CDR3 protein is CASSPPGRGGYTF. The CDR3 nucleotides are TGCGCCAGCAGCCCCCCGGGTCGGGGAGGCTACACCTTC. The gene calls are TRBV4-1 and TRBJ1-2; D gene ambiguous. V was pared by 4 bases and J by 8 bases, with 14 bases between. Germline lookup yields CDR1 MGHRA and CDR2 YSYEKL. The CDR3 totals 13 residues.

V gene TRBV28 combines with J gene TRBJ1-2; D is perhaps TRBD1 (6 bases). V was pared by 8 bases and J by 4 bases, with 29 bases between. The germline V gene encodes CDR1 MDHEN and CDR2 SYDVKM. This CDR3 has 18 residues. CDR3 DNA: TGTGCCAGCCGCGGGAAGCGGGGGCGAGGCCCCCTGGGCTATGGCTACACCTTC. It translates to CASRGKRGRGPLGYGYTF.

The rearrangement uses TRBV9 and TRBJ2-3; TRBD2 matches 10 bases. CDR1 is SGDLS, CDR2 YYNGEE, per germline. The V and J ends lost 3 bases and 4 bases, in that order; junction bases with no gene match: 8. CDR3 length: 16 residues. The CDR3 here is CASSAPTSGESDTQYF. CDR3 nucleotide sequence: TGTGCCAGCAGCGCCCCCACTAGCGGGGAGTCAGATACGCAGTATTTT.

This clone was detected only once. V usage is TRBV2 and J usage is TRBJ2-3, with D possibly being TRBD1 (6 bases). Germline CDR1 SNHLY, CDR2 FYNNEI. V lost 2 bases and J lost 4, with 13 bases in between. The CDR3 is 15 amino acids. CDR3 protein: CASSETGIGADTQYF. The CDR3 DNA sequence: TGTGCCAGCAGTGAAACAGGGATTGGGGCAGATACGCAGTATTTT.

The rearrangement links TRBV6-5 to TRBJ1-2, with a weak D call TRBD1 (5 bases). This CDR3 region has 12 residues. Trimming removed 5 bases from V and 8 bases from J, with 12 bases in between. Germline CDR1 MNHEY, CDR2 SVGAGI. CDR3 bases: TGTGCCAGCAGTCTCGGGGGTGACGGCTACACCTTC. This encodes CASSLGGDGYTF.

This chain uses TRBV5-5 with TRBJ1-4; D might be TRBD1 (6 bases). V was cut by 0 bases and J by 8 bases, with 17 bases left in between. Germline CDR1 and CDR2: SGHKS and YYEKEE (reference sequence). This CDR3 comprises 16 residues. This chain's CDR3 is CASSLDSGTSLEKLFF. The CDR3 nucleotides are TGTGCCAGCAGCTTGGACTCCGGGACAAGTCTAGAAAAACTGTTTTTT.

The CDR3 sequence: CASRIQGADNYGYTF. CDR3 DNA: TGTGCCAGCAGAATTCAGGGGGCGGACAACTATGGCTACACCTTC. The chain recombines TRBV2 with TRBJ1-2; TRBD1 aligns across 8 bases. The CDR3 loop spans 15 amino acids. The ends lost 6 bases at V and 2 bases at J; junction bases unmatched: 8. Looked up from germline, CDR1 is SNHLY and CDR2 is FYNNEI.

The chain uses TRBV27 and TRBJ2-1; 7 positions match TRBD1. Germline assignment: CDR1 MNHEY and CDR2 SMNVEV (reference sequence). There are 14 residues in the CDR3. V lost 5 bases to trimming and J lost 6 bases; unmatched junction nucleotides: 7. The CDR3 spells CASSPGTVSNEQFF. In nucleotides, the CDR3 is TGTGCCAGCAGTCCCGGGACAGTGAGCAATGAGCAGTTCTTC.

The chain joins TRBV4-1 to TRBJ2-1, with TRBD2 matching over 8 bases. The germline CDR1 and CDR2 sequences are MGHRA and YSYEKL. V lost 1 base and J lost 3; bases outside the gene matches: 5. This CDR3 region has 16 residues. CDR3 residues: CASSQVGTRYYNEQFF. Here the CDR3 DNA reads TGCGCCAGCAGCCAAGTCGGGACTAGATACTACAATGAGCAGTTCTTC.